Included here is one T cell receptor (beta chain) sequence, with context. Its antigen remains unidentified. CDR3 length equals 13 residues. V gave up 2 bases and J gave up 9 bases, with 11 bases separating them. Germline V gene sequence: CDR1 LGHDT, CDR2 YNNKEL (reference sequence). TCR alpha and beta CDR3 regions were amplified from RNA using iRepertoire nested multiplex PCR. For one-step reverse transcription and amplification, about 90-400 ng of tissue mRNA or PBMC total RNA was used. One entry per CDR3 protein, called by TCRdb with MiXCR from the multiplex PCR reads. The table lists roughly 200,000 distinct CDR3 sequences, more than 35% of them singletons. This sample is drawn from a study of glioma-infiltrating T cells. General study points: CDR3 overlap between tissue and blood was very small. Gliomas, especially low-grade, showed above-expected tissue-blood divergence; non-neoplastic patients showed below.

The chain joins TRBV3-1 to TRBJ2-1; the D gene is possibly TRBD2 (5 bases). The source of this sequence is a human donor with low-grade glioma or glioblastoma, undergoing nonglioma brain surgery, or in good health (not recorded which). The sample consisted of glioma tissue, nonneoplastic brain tissue, or PBMCs (not recorded which). Here the CDR3 reads CASSQRRTSEQFF. CDR3 bases: TGTGCCAGCAGCCAACGGCGTACTAGTGAGCAGTTCTTC.